The text below deals with one T cell receptor (beta chain). This clone was found once. The target of this receptor is not known. Per-base quality was not reported, and no clone a single base away is much larger than it. For this chain, trimming is 4 bases at the V end and 1 base at the J end, and the number of junction bases without a gene match is 2. The CDR3 holds 16 amino acids from the cysteine to the phenylalanine. Only the CDR3 portion is preserved as DNA: 48 bases, with reading frame beginning at the first base. CDR1 MGHRA and CDR2 YSYEKL were looked up in the germline V gene. For each enrolled patient, mismatch repair deficiency was established using either polymerase chain reaction or immunohistochemistry. TCR sequencing was performed for three patients who responded to pembrolizumab therapy. Pembrolizumab PD-1 blockade was prospectively tested in advanced mismatch repair-deficient cancers, regardless of tissue of origin, in the phase II trial. Peripheral blood T cell samples were gathered serially, both before PD-1 blockade started and at multiple time points afterward. Blood sampling times were expressed in weeks after the first pembrolizumab dose.

This sample is drawn from a study of PD-1 blockade in mismatch repair-deficient tumors listed by TCRdb under 2017. About the study as a whole: Between September 2013 and September 2016, some 92 consecutive patients with some twelve mismatch repair-deficient cancer types, all previously treated and progressing, were enrolled in the trial. Tumor-associated T cell clones were tracked in the peripheral blood of patients responding to PD-1 blockade by deep sequencing of TCR CDR3 regions.

Study-wide findings and limitations: After pembrolizumab, tumor-resident clones, which were often undetectable in blood before treatment, expanded rapidly and then contracted, generally ahead of radiologic responses.

The library was obtained by the immunoSEQ multiplex PCR assay. TCRdb retrieved this table from immuneACCESS and kept in-frame rearrangements only. Not all clones are present; in checked studies, unresolved V genes account for under half, and no reason is known for the remainder. Recorded for this sample are some 51,000 clones; roughly 80% of them occurred a single time. The top ten clonotypes cover roughly 8.8% of the sample. The sequence was obtained from an adult with mismatch repair-deficient cancer. Sequenced material: peripheral blood, taken more than 19 weeks after starting pembrolizumab. This chain is built from TRBV4-1 and TRBJ2-1; TRBD2 matches 12 bases in the middle. The CDR3 region reads CASSRLAGESYNEQFF. The nucleotide sequence reads TGCGCCAGCAGCCGACTAGCGGGAGAGTCCTACAATGAGCAGTTCTTC.